The present T cell receptor (beta chain) was sequenced within a study of blood T cell repertoires in COVID-19. As for the study in general: Researchers got acute and convalescent COVID-19 samples from the United States, Italy and Spain. The cDNA or gDNA used as material had been derived from T cells, B-cell-depleted T cells, or PBMCs.

Germline assignment: CDR1 LNHDA and CDR2 SQIVND (reference sequence). The length of the CDR3 is 17 residues. V shed 3 bases and J 3 bases; nucleotides not matched to a gene: 12. In the original workflow: Amplified reference gene primers provided the basis for estimating nucleated cell counts. Profiled with immunoSEQ multiplex PCR; TCRdb holds only in-frame clones, not every one. V and J calls and clone size are given by that table; D and trimming were obtained from the DNA. Of 150,000 to 200,000 clones listed, 92% are singletons. Seattle patient enrollment occurred during active infection, with longitudinal follow-up thereafter.

This sequence was found in a man younger than 40 with COVID-19, enrolled during active disease. The chain has TRBV19 and TRBJ2-3, with TRBD1 matching over 7 bases. Sequenced input: peripheral blood. The CDR3 DNA is TGTGCCAGTAGTATCAGAAAAGGGGGCATAGAGACAGATACGCAGTATTTT. Amino acids: CASSIRKGGIETDTQYF.